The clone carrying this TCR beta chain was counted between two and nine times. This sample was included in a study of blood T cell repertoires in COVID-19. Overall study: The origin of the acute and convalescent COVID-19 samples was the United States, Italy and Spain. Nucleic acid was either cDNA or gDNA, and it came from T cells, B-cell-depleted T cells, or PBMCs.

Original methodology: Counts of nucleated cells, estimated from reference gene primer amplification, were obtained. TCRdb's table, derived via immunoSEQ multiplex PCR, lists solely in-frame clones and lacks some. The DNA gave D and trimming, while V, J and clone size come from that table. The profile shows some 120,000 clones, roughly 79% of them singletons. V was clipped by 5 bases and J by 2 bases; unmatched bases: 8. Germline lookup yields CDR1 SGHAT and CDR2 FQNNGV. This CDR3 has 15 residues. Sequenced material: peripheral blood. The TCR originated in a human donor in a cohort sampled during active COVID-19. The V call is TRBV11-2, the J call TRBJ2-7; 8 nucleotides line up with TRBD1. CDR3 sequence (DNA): TGTGCCAGCAGCAGGACAGGGTTGGGGCCCTACGAGCAGTACTTC. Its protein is CASSRTGLGPYEQYF. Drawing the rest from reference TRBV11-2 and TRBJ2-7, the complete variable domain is EAGVAQSPRYKIIEKRQSVAFWCNPISGHATLYWYQQILGQGPKLLIQFQNNGVVDDSQLPKDRFSAERLKGVDSTLKIQPAKLEDSAVYLCASSRTGLGPYEQYFGPGTRLTVT.